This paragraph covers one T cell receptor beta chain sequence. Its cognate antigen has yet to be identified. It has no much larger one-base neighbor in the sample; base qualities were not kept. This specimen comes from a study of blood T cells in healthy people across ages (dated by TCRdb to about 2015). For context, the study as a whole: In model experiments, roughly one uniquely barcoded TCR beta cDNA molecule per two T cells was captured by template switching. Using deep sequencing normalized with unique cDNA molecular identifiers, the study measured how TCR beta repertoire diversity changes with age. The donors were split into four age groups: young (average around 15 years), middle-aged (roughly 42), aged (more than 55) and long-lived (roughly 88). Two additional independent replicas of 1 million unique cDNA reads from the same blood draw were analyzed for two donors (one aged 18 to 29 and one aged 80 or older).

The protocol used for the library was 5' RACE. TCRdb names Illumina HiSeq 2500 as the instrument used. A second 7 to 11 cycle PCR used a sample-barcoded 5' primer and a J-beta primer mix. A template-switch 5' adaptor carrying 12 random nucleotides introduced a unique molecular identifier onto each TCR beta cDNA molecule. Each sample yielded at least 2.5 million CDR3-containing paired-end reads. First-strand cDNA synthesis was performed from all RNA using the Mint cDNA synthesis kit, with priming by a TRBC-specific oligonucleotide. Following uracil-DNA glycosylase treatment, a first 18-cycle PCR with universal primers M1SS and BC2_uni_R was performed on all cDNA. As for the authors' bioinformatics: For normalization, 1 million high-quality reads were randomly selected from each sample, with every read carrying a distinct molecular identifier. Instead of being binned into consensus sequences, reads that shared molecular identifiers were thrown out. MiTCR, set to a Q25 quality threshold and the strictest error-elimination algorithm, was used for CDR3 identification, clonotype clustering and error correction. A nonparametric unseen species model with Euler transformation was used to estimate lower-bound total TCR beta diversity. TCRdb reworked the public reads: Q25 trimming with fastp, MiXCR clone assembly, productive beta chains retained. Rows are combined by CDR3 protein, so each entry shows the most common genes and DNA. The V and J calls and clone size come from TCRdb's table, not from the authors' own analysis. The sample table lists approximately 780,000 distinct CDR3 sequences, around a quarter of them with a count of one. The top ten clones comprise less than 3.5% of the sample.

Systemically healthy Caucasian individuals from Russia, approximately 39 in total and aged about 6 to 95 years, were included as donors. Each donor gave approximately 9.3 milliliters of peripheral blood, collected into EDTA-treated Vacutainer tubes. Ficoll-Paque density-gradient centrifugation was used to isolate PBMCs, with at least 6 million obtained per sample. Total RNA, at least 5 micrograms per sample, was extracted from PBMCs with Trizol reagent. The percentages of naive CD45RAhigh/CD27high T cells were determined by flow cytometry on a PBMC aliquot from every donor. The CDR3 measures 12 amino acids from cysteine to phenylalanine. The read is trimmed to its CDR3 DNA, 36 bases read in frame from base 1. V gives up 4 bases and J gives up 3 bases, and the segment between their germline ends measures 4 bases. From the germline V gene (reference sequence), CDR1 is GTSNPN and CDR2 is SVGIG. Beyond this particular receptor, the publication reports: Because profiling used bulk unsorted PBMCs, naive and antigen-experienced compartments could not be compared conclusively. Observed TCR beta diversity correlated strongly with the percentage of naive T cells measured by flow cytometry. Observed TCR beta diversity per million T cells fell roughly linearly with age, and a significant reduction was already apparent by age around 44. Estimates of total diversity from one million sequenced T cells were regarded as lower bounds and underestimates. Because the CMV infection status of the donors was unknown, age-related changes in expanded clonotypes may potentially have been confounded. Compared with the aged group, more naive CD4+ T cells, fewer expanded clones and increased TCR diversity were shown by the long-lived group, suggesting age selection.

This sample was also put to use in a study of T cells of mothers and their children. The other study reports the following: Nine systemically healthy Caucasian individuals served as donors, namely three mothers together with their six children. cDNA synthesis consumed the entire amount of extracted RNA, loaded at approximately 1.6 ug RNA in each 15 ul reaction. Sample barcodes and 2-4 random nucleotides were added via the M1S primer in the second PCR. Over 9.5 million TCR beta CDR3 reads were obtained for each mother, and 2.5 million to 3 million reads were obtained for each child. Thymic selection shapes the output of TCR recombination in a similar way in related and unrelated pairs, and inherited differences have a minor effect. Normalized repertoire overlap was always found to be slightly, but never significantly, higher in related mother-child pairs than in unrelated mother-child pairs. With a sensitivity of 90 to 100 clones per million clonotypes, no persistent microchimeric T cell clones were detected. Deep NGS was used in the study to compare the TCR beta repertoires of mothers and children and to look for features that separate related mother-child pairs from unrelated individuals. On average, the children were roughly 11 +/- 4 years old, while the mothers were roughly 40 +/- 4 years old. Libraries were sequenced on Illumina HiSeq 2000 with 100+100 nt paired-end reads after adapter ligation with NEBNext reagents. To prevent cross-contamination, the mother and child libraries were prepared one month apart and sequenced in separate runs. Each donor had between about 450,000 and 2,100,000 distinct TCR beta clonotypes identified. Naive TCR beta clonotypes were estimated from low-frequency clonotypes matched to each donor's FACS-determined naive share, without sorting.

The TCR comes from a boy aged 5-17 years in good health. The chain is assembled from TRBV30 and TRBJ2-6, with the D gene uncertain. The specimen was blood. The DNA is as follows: TGTGCCTGGACGGGTGGGGCCAACGTCCTGACTTTC. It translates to CAWTGGANVLTF.